One and the same sample provided the 18 T cell receptor beta chains below, sequenced in a study of CDR3 diversity in severe acne. TCRdb independently ran MiXCR on the PCR reads; one entry per CDR3 protein. The sample has about 90,000 distinct CDR3 sequences, 45% to 50% seen once. Sample: blood. The receptors here all came from a male donor in good health, serving as a control.

This clonotype was seen at least ten times. V usage is TRBV20-1 and J usage is TRBJ2-1; the match to TRBD2 covers 9 bases. The germline V gene has CDR1 DFQATT and CDR2 SNEGSKA (reference sequence). V lost 4 bases to trimming and J lost 5 bases; unmatched junction nucleotides: 9. The CDR3 extends over 15 amino acids. The CDR3 DNA follows: TGCAGTGCTAAGGATCTAGCGGGACCAAACAATGAGCAGTTCTTC. This gives the protein CSAKDLAGPNNEQFF.

V is TRBV12-3 or TRBV12-4 and J is TRBJ1-2, with D hard to call. The CDR3 contains 13 residues. V lost 1 base and J lost 4, with 7 bases in between. The DNA of the CDR3 is TGTGCCAGCAGTTTAGGGGGAGTCTATGGCTACACCTTC. Translation: CASSLGGVYGYTF.

The V gene is TRBV20-1, the J gene TRBJ1-1; no firm D call. V was pared by 6 bases and J by 0 bases, with 5 bases between. CDR3 size: 11 residues. CDR1 and CDR2 from the germline V gene are DFQATT and SNEGSKA (reference sequence). DNA of the CDR3: TGCAGTGCAATCATGAACACTGAAGCTTTCTTT. This translates into CSAIMNTEAFF.

The V call is TRBV18, the J call TRBJ1-1, with TRBD1 matching 11 bases. Germline lookup yields CDR1 KGHSH and CDR2 LQKENI. The CDR3 contains 14 residues. The V segment lost 3 bases and the J segment 4 bases; nucleotides outside the gene matches: 1. The CDR3 coding sequence is TGTGCCAGCTCACCGGGACAGGGGGGCACTGAAGCTTTCTTT. Its translation is CASSPGQGGTEAFF.

This clonotype occurred many times. The chain uses TRBV5-1 and TRBJ2-6, with D possibly matching TRBD2 (6 bases). Germline lookup yields CDR1 SGHRS and CDR2 YFSETQ. The CDR3 covers 17 residues. V gave up 3 bases and J gave up 1 base, with 14 bases separating them. For the CDR3, the DNA is TGCGCCAGCAGCTCCGTCGGAGGGTGGTCTGGGGCCAACGTCCTGACTTTC. Its protein is CASSSVGGWSGANVLTF.

The V call is TRBV25-1, the J call TRBJ1-4, with D unresolved. The CDR3 covers 16 residues. Looked up from germline, CDR1 is MGHDK and CDR2 is SYGVNS. V shed 6 bases and J shed 4 bases, with 18 bases lying between them. The CDR3 reads CASSSTNWGFNEKLFF. CDR3 DNA sequence: TGTGCCAGCAGCTCTACCAACTGGGGTTTTAATGAAAAACTGTTTTTT.

The gene calls are TRBV19 and TRBJ1-2; 7 bases map to TRBD1. Trimming cost V 8 bases and J 8 bases; bases outside gene matches: 8. The CDR3 extends over 12 amino acids. In germline, CDR1 is LNHDA, CDR2 SQIVND (reference sequence). The CDR3 nucleotides read TGTGCCAGTCAAACAGGGGTTCGGGGCTACACCTTC. Its protein is CASQTGVRGYTF.

This clonotype was observed many times. The chain links TRBV5-1 to TRBJ2-3, with TRBD2 matching 11 bases. Germline assignment: CDR1 SGHRS and CDR2 YFSETQ. After removal of 2 bases from V and 4 bases from J, the junction contained 9 bases not matched to a gene. The CDR3 contains 17 residues. The CDR3 is CASSLVIAGGPSDTQYF. DNA of the CDR3: TGCGCCAGCAGCTTAGTAATAGCGGGGGGGCCATCAGATACGCAGTATTTT. Supplemented by reference TRBV5-1 and TRBJ2-3, the full variable domain reads KAGVTQTPRYLIKTRGQQVTLSCSPISGHRSVSWYQQTPGQGLQFLFEYFSETQRNKGNFPGRFSGRQFSNSRSEMNVSTLELGDSALYLCASSLVIAGGPSDTQYFGPGTRLTVL.

This clonotype was picked up one time. The V call is TRBV5-4, the J call TRBJ1-2; D not certain. The length of the CDR3 is 13 residues. V lost 0 bases to trimming and J lost 7 bases, with 10 bases between them. Looked up from germline, CDR1 is SGHNT and CDR2 is YYREEE (reference sequence). CDR3 sequence (DNA): TGTGCCAGCAGCTTGGTCGGGTCTGGTGGCTACACCTTC. Protein: CASSLVGSGGYTF.

The rearrangement joins TRBV7-9 to TRBJ2-5; D is undetermined. CDR1 and CDR2 from the germline V gene are SEHNR and FQNEAQ (reference sequence). This CDR3 is built from 16 residues. Trimming stripped 0 bases from V and 1 base from J, with 12 bases between. The CDR3: CASSLAVLAAQETQYF. CDR3 nucleotide sequence: TGTGCCAGCAGCTTAGCGGTGCTGGCTGCCCAAGAGACCCAGTACTTC.

About this clonotype itself: Its ends do not fully match the called genes, so a read error is possible. The chain couples TRBV7-7 to TRBJ1-2, with 10 nucleotides matching TRBD1. CDR1 and CDR2 (germline): SSHAT, FNYEAQ (reference sequence). This CDR3 is built from 15 residues. The CDR3 spells CASSIGTGENYGYTF. The CDR3, as DNA: TGTGCTAGCAGCATCGGGACAGGGGAGAACTATGGCTACACCTTC.

The rearrangement uses TRBV7-2 and TRBJ2-5, with D possibly being TRBD1 or TRBD2 (5 bases each). Near its end, the DNA agrees better with TRBJ2-1, so the J call may be wrong. Germline CDR1 and CDR2: SGHTA and FQGNSA. This CDR3 contains 15 residues. CDR3 in DNA: TGTGCCAGCAGCTCCGCCGGGACGTTAAACAATGAGCAGTTCTTC. Translating it yields CASSSAGTLNNEQFF.

The chain employs TRBV20-1 and TRBJ2-7; 9 bases are shared with TRBD1. Germline-derived CDR1 and CDR2 are DFQATT and SNEGSKA (reference sequence). Losses at the gene ends were 6 bases for V and 0 bases for J; bases not matched to a gene: 18. The CDR3 contains 18 residues. CDR3 sequence (DNA): TGCAGTGCCACGATCCGGGACAGGGAGGGGGAAAGCTCCTACGAGCAGTACTTC. It specifies CSATIRDREGESSYEQYF.

The chain couples TRBV9 to TRBJ2-1, with 13 bases lining up with TRBD2. The CDR3 spans 16 residues. V lost 2 bases to trimming and J lost 3 bases; unmatched junction nucleotides: 2. CDR1 is SGDLS and CDR2 is YYNGEE in the germline V gene. The CDR3 here is CASSVGLAGVYNEQFF. The CDR3 DNA reads TGTGCCAGCAGCGTTGGACTAGCGGGAGTCTACAATGAGCAGTTCTTC.

This clonotype was seen a handful of times. The rearrangement links TRBV19 to TRBJ1-5; D is unresolved. The CDR3 is 14 residues long. Germline V lookup: CDR1 LNHDA, CDR2 SQIVND (reference sequence). V was cut by 6 bases and J by 1 base, with 10 bases left in between. CDR3 loop: CASRTAGSNQPQHF. In nucleotides, the CDR3 is TGTGCCAGTAGGACCGCAGGAAGCAATCAGCCCCAGCATTTT.

This clonotype occurred many times. V usage is TRBV20-1 and J usage is TRBJ1-5; possibly TRBD1 for D (5 bases). The CDR3 covers 15 residues. Germline V CDR1 and CDR2: DFQATT, SNEGSKA (reference sequence). The V end was cut by 0 bases, the J end by 6 bases, with 15 bases between. DNA for the CDR3: TGCAGTGCTAGAGATCCCCGGGGGGTGGGTCAGCCCCAGCATTTT. Protein sequence: CSARDPRGVGQPQHF.

In the case of this clonotype: One junction end does not reproduce the germline sequence, and a read error may be involved. The chain combines TRBV7-7 with TRBJ2-1, with TRBD1 matching over 12 bases. The CDR3 contains 15 residues. CDR1 SSHAT and CDR2 FNYEAQ come from the germline V gene (reference sequence). This CDR3 is CASSIGTGGGDEQFF. Written as DNA, the CDR3 is TGTGCTAGCAGCATCGGGACAGGGGGCGGCGATGAGCAGTTCTTC.

The chain links TRBV2 to TRBJ1-2; D call uncertain. CDR3 size: 15 residues. Germline CDR1 SNHLY, CDR2 FYNNEI. V was trimmed by 0 bases and J by 0 bases, leaving 8 bases between them. The CDR3 DNA reads TGTGCCAGCAGTGAAGCGGCAGGAGCTAACTATGGCTACACCTTC. This gives the protein CASSEAAGANYGYTF.